This T cell receptor beta chain was sequenced for a study of T cell responses to AZD1222 COVID-19 vaccine. General observations from the study: Baseline seropositives among AZD1222 recipients totaled only 5 to 7. Spike-specific TCR breadth rose after two AZD1222 doses, and depth rose as well.

Data came from immunoSEQ multiplex PCR; TCRdb stores just in-frame clones and leaves some out. In the table there are roughly 100,000 clones, roughly 90% of which are singletons. The CDR3 is 13 amino acids. Trimming pared 5 bases from V and 7 bases from J, leaving 15 bases between. The germline gives CDR1 SGHNT, CDR2 YENEEA. About this clone itself: Its specificity is unknown.

This material consisted of peripheral blood, taken on day 0 of AZD1222 vaccination. The genes are TRBV11-3 and TRBJ2-7; D is undetermined. The sequence came from an adult in good health. In DNA form, the CDR3 reads TGTGCCAGCAGCGGAGAGGCTATTTTGGAGCAGTACTTC. Its protein is CASSGEAILEQYF.